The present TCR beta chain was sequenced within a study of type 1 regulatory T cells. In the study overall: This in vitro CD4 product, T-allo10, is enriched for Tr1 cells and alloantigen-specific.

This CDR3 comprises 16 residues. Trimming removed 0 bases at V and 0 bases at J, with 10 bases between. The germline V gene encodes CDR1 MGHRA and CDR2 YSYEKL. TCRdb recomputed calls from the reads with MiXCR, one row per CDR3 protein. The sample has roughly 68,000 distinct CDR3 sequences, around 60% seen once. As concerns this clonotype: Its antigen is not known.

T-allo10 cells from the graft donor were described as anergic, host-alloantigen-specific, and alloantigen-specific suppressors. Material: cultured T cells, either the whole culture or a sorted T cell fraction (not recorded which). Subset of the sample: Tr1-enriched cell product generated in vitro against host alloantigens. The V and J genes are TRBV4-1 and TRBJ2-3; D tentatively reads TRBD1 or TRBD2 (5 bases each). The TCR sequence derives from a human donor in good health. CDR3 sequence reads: CASSQDQWGSTDTQYF. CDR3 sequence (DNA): TGCGCCAGCAGCCAAGATCAATGGGGGAGCACAGATACGCAGTATTTT.